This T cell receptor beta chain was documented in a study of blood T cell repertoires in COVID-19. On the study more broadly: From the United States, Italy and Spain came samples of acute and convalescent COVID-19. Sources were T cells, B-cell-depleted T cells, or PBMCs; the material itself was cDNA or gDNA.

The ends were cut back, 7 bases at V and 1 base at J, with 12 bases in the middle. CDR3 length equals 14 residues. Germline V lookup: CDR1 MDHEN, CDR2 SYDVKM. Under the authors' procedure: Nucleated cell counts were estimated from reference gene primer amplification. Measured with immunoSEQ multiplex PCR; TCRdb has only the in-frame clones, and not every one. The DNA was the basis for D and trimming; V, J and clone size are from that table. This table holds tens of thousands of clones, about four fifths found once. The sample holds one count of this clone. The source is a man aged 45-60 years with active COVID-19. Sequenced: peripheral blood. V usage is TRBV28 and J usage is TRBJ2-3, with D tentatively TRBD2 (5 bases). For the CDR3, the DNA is TGTGCCAGCACCCCCCCGGAGGGCACAGATACGCAGTATTTT. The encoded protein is CASTPPEGTDTQYF.